This entry describes one T cell receptor beta chain. Its antigen is still unknown. Sequenced by immunoSEQ multiplex PCR; TCRdb stores in-frame clones only, minus some. The repertoire holds around 450,000 clones, about 93% seen once, with more than 10% in the top ten. The data are from a study of Ad26.COV2.S vaccination and SARS-CoV-2 variants. Study in general: Donor was in the COV1001 Ad26.COV2.S trial arm. Participants got Ad26.COV2.S intramuscularly, once or twice 56 days apart.

Stated treatment: roughly 18 received Ad26.COV2.S at low or high dose, single or two shots; roughly five received placebo; per-sample allocation not given. Day 63 after the first injection of vaccine or placebo was the sampling time. In Boston, an adult donor aged 18-55 years took part. Overall study results and limits: Placebo recipients had lower spike-specific TCR breadth than vaccine recipients.

Specimen: peripheral blood, collected in a trial of Ad26.COV2.S vaccine versus placebo. This TCR was sampled from a person between 18 and 60 years old who received the Ad26.COV2.S COVID-19 vaccine or a placebo.

CDR3 region: CASSLAGTGGSPLHF. Written as DNA, the CDR3 is TGTGCCAGCAGCTTGGCCGGGACAGGGGGTTCACCCCTCCACTTT. The chain carries TRBV7-6 and TRBJ1-6, with 11 bases fitting TRBD1. The CDR3 consists of 15 residues. CDR1 is SGHVS, CDR2 FNYEAQ, per germline. With V trimmed by 3 bases and J by 9 bases, 4 bases remained unmatched.